One sample yielded the 3 T cell receptor beta chains listed below, sequenced in a study of T cell clonotyping in hematopoietic cell transplantation. Some clones are missing from TCRdb's copy, which holds only in-frame ones; the method was immunoSEQ multiplex PCR. The sample shows thousands of clones, approximately 96% of them seen only once. The source was PBMCs, collected 30 days after allogeneic stem cell transplant. The origin of the receptors is a male patient aged 40-50 years who had an allogeneic stem cell transplant from a related donor, so the T cells may come from the graft donor. Some clones in this sample may be carry-over from other donors' samples.

The gene calls are TRBV29-1 and TRBJ1-1; D remains ambiguous. The CDR3 is 17 residues long. Germline V gene lookup returns CDR1 SQVTM and CDR2 ANQGSEA. Deletions cut 3 bases from V and 3 bases from J, with 23 bases between. This CDR3 is CSVEPLRAPTQYTEAFF. The DNA of the CDR3 is TGCAGCGTTGAGCCCCTCCGGGCGCCGACCCAATACACTGAAGCTTTCTTT.

The chain carries TRBV6-6 and TRBJ1-2; D uncertain. V dropped 4 bases and J dropped 8 bases, with 20 bases sitting between them. Germline values: CDR1 MNHNY, CDR2 SVGAGI (reference sequence). The length of the CDR3 is 15 residues. CDR3 sequence reads: CASSLGPDGSRGYTF. For the CDR3, the DNA is TGTGCCAGCAGTTTGGGCCCGGACGGCTCGAGGGGCTACACCTTC.

V gene TRBV5-4 combines with J gene TRBJ1-2; 7 nucleotides align to TRBD1. In germline, CDR1 is SGHNT, CDR2 YYREEE (reference sequence). V gave up 4 bases and J gave up 8 bases; unmatched junction bases: 17. The CDR3 loop spans 16 amino acids. This chain's CDR3 is CASSPRGGGAAGGYTF. The CDR3 DNA reads TGTGCCAGCAGCCCGAGAGGAGGGGGCGCTGCGGGAGGCTACACCTTC.